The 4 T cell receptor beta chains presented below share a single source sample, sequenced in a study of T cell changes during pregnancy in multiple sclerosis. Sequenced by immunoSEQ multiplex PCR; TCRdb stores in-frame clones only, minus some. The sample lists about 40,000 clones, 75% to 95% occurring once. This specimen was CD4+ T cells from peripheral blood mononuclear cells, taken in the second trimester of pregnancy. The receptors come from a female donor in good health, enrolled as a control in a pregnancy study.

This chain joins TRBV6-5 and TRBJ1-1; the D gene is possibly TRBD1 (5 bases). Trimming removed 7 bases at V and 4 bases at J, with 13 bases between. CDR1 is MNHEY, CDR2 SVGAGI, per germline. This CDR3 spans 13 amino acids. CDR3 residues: CASKGRGSTEAFF. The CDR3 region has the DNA TGTGCCAGCAAGGGGCGGGGGTCCACTGAAGCTTTCTTT.

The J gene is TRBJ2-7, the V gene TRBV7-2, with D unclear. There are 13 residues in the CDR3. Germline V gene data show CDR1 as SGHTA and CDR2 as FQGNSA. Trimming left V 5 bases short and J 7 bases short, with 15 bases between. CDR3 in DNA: TGTGCCAGCAGCCTCCACCCTGTTGCGGAGCAGTACTTC. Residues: CASSLHPVAEQYF.

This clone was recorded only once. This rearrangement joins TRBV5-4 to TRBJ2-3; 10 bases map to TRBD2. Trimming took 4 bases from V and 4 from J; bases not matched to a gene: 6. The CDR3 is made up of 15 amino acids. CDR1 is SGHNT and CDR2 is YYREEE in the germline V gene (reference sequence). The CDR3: CASSRSGGAADTQYF. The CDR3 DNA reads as TGTGCCAGCAGCAGAAGCGGGGGGGCCGCAGATACGCAGTATTTT.

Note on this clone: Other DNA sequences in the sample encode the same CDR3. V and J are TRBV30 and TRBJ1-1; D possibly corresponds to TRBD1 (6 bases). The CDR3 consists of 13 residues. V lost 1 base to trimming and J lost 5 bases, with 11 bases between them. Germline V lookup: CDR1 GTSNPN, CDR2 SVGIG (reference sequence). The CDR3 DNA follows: TGTGCCTGGAGTGGAGGGGGGGGAACTGAAGCTTTCTTT. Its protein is CAWSGGGGTEAFF.